This record covers a single T cell receptor beta chain. Its cognate antigen is unknown. This sample stems from a study of shared clonotypes between healthy human individuals. The overall study: For every donor, three CD4 naive, three CD4 memory, two CD8 naive and one CD8 memory plates were used. Points from the study as a whole: Four donors shared approximately 5% of their naive CD4 clonotypes.

The length of the CDR3 is 15 residues. The J segment lost 6 bases and the V segment lost 4 bases, leaving 9 bases of the junction unmatched. Looked up from germline, CDR1 is MRHNA and CDR2 is SNTAGT. The deep-level immunoSEQ assay was used. Profiling relied on immunoSEQ multiplex PCR, and the TCRdb table lists in-frame clones only, not all of them. The profile shows about 1 million clones, 70% to 80% of them singletons. The material sequenced was memory CD4+ T cells sorted from blood. Subset described: CD45RA-negative fraction. The genes are TRBV6-4 and TRBJ2-3; 8 bases are shared with TRBD1. The TCR was taken from a man between 18 and 29 years old in good health. The CDR3, as DNA: TGTGCCAGCAGTGTAGTTCAGGGGGCTGCGGATACGCAGTATTTT. Translating gives CASSVVQGAADTQYF.